The clone carrying this TCR beta chain was found a few times. What it binds is not known. Germline V gene data show CDR1 as SGHRS and CDR2 as YFSETQ. V shed 4 bases and J shed 8 bases, with 9 bases lying between them. There are 11 residues in the CDR3. The sample comes from a study of T-cell reconstitution after alpha-beta-depleted transplantation in children. Study results and caveats: From newly produced T cells came most of the T-cell counts and diversity one year after transplant.

Unique molecular identifiers tagged the TCRbeta library. From the PCR reads, TCRdb called clonotypes with MiXCR, one entry per CDR3 protein. The sample lists around 500,000 distinct CDR3 sequences; under 25% were seen once. The receptor was isolated from a boy in the first two years of life who had a stem cell transplant for acute myeloid leukemia, so the T cells may come from the graft donor. This rearrangement joins TRBV5-1 to TRBJ1-1; D remains ambiguous. The source was PBMCs, mostly from graft donor cells, collected 360 days after TCRalphabeta/CD19-depleted stem cell transplant. The DNA for the CDR3 is TGCGCCAGCAGCCCTGGTCGGGAAGCTTTCTTT. As protein: CASSPGREAFF.